This TCR beta chain was recovered during a study of neoadjuvant anti-PD-1 for oral cavity cancer. Across the whole study: Patients without progression got a fourth dose around day 43.

Data came from immunoSEQ multiplex PCR; TCRdb stores just in-frame clones and leaves some out. Of 63,000 or so clones listed, approximately 87% are singletons. With 8 bases clipped from V and 7 bases from J, the junction kept 9 bases outside the gene matches. The germline gives CDR1 GTSNPN, CDR2 SVGIG (reference sequence). The CDR3 consists of 13 residues. This clone appeared once. Indicated time point: after neoadjuvant nivolumab, at surgical resection. No culture or expansion preceded analysis of these blood cells. The TCR originated in a person aged 35 to 85 with oral cavity squamous cell carcinoma. The sequenced sample was PBMCs, obtained after nivolumab (anti-PD-1) treatment. V is TRBV30 and J is TRBJ1-5, with 9 bases fitting TRBD1. The CDR3 loop reads CAASQGARQPQHF. Here the CDR3 DNA reads TGTGCCGCGTCACAGGGGGCCCGACAGCCCCAGCATTTT.